The 3 T cell receptor beta chains reported below all come from one sample, sequenced in a study of blood T cell repertoires in COVID-19. Method: immunoSEQ multiplex PCR; TCRdb's copy keeps in-frame clones and lacks some. The repertoire holds about 27,000 clones, with roughly 89% as singletons. The sample comprised peripheral blood. These receptors originate from a human donor in a cohort sampled during active COVID-19.

This clone has a single count. This sequence joins TRBV9 and TRBJ1-2; the D gene is possibly TRBD1 (5 bases). Trimming took off 3 bases at V and 2 bases at J, with 17 bases between the two ends. Per the germline V gene, CDR1 is SGDLS and CDR2 is YYNGEE. The CDR3 has 16 residues. CDR3 bases: TGTGCCAGCAGCGCAAGGACACCCACTGTAAACTATGGCTACACCTTC. It is translated as CASSARTPTVNYGYTF.

The rearrangement links TRBV7-8 to TRBJ1-1, with D possibly matching TRBD1 (5 bases). The V gene's germline CDR1 is SGHVS and CDR2 FQNEAQ. V was trimmed by 5 bases and J by 6 bases, leaving 13 bases between them. The CDR3 runs to 13 residues. CDR3 loop: CASSPSLGPEAFF. In DNA, the CDR3 is TGTGCCAGCAGCCCTAGTCTGGGGCCTGAAGCTTTCTTT. The full variable domain, completed using reference TRBV7-8 and TRBJ1-1, is GAGVSQSPRYKVAKRGQDVALRCDPISGHVSLFWYQQALGQGPEFLTYFQNEAQLDKSGLPSDRFFAERPEGSVSTLKIQRTQQEDSAVYLCASSPSLGPEAFFGQGTRLTVV.

Note on this clone: A junction boundary mismatches the germline segment, possibly from a read error. The gene calls are TRBV5-5 and TRBJ1-5, with D uncertain. The CDR3 runs 19 residues. Germline V CDR1 and CDR2: SGHKS, YYEKEE (reference sequence). As DNA, the CDR3 is TGTGCCAGCAGTTTGGCCCCATTCGGTCAGGCCAATAGCAATCAGCCCCAGCATTTT. Translation gives CASSLAPFGQANSNQPQHF. Based on the CDR3 plus reference TRBV5-5 and TRBJ1-5, the full variable domain is DAGVTQSPTHLIKTRGQQVTLRCSPISGHKSVSWYQQVLGQGPQFIFQYYEKEERGRGNFPDRFSARQFPNYSSELNVNALLLGDSALYLCASSLAPFGQANSNQPQHFGDGTRLSIL.